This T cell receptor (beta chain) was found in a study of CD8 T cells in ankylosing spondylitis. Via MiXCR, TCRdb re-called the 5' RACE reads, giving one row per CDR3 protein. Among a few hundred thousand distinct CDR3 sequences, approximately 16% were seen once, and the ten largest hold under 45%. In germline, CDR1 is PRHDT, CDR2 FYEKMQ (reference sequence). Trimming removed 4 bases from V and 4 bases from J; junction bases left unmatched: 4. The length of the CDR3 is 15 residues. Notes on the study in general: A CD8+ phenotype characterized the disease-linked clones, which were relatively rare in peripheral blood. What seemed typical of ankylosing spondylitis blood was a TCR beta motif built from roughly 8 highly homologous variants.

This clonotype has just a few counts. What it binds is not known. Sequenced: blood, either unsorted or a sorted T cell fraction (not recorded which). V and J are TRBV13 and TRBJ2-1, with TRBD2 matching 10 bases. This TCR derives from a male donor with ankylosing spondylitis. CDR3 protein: CASSYSSGSYNEQFF. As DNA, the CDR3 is TGTGCCAGCAGCTACTCTAGCGGGAGTTACAATGAGCAGTTCTTC.